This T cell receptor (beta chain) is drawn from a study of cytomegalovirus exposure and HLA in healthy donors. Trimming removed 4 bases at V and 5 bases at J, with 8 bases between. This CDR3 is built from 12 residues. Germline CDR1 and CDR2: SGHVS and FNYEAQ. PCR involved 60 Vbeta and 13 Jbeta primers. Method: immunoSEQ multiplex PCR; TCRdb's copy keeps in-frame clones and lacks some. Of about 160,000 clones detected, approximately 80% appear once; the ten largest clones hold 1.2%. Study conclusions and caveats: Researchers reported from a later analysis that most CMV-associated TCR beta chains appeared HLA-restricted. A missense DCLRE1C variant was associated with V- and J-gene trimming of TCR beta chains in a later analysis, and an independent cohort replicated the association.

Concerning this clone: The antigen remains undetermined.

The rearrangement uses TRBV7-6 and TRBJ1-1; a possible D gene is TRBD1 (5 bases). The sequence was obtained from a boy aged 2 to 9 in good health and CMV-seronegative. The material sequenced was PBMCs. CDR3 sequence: CASSSGITEAFF. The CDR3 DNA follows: TGTGCCAGCAGCTCAGGGATAACTGAAGCTTTCTTT.